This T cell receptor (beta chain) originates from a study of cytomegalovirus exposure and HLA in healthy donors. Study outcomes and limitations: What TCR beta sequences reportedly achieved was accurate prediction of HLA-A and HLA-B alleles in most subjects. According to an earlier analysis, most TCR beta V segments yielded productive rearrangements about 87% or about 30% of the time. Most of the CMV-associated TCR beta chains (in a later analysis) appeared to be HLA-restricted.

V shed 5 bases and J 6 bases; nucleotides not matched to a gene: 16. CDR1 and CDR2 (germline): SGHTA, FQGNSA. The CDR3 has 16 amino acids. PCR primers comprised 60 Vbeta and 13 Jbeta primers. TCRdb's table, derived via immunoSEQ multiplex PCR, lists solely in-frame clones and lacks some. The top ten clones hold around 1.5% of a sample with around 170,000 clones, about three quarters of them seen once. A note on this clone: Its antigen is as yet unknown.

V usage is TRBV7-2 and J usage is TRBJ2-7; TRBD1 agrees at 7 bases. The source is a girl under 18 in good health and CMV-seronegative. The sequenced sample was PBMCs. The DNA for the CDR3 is TGTGCCAGCAGCAAGTCCGGACAGGCCATAGGCGGCGAGCAGTACTTC. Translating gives CASSKSGQAIGGEQYF. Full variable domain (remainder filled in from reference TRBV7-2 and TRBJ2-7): GAGVSQSPSNKVTEKGKDVELRCDPISGHTALYWYRQSLGQGLEFLIYFQGNSAPDKSGLPSDRFSAERTGGSVSTLTIQRTQQEDSAVYLCASSKSGQAIGGEQYFGPGTRLTVT.